This T cell receptor beta chain was recorded in a study of cytomegalovirus exposure and HLA in healthy donors. About the research overall: Approximately 80 million unique TCRs, all from HLA-typed donors, were included in an early release of the data.

V lost 2 bases and J lost 1; bases outside the gene matches: 9. The CDR3 loop spans 18 amino acids. PCR primers comprised 60 Vbeta and 13 Jbeta primers. Clones were sequenced by immunoSEQ multiplex PCR, and TCRdb holds only the in-frame ones, with some missing. The profile covers over 120,000 clones, with about 80% appearing a single time and approximately 9.7% taken by the ten largest. The sample comprised PBMCs. The TCR comes from a woman aged 55-69 years in good health and CMV-seropositive. The V call is TRBV23-1, the J call TRBJ2-3; 10 bases are a match to TRBD2. TRBV23-1 is given ORF status, its function remaining uncertain. In nucleotides, the CDR3 is TGCGCCAGCAGTCAAAACGAGCGGGAGGGCCTGGGCACAGATACGCAGTATTTT. This gives the protein CASSQNEREGLGTDTQYF.